One sample yielded the 28 T cell receptor beta chains listed below, sequenced in a study of Graves' ophthalmopathy and Graves' hyperthyroidism. As the template, RNA transcripts were used to amplify TCR beta CDR3 regions. Second-round multiplex PCR came after first-round RT-PCR with HTBI primers. One entry per CDR3 protein results from TCRdb running MiXCR on the multiplex PCR reads. The sample has about 390,000 distinct CDR3 sequences; 15% are singletons. Sequenced: peripheral blood. The receptors stem from a woman aged 18-29 years with stable Graves' hyperthyroidism.

There are many counts of this clonotype. This chain joins TRBV7-2 and TRBJ2-4; D perhaps matches TRBD1 (6 bases). From germline, CDR1 is SGHTA and CDR2 FQGNSA. The V end lost 3 bases, the J end lost 0 bases, and 15 bases lay between the germline ends. This CDR3 contains 17 residues. Written as DNA, the CDR3 is TGTGCCAGCAGCTTGGACAGACAGATCCTAGCCAAAAACATTCAGTACTTC. Residues: CASSLDRQILAKNIQYF. Full variable domain (missing parts from reference TRBV7-2 and TRBJ2-4): GAGVSQSPSNKVTEKGKDVELRCDPISGHTALYWYRQSLGQGLEFLIYFQGNSAPDKSGLPSDRFSAERTGGSVSTLTIQRTQQEDSAVYLCASSLDRQILAKNIQYFGAGTRLSVL.

This clonotype was counted ten times or more. The gene calls are TRBV11-2 and TRBJ1-1, with 7 bases fitting TRBD1. Germline lookup yields CDR1 SGHAT and CDR2 FQNNGV. After removal of 4 bases from V and 5 bases from J, the junction contained 7 bases not matched to a gene. This CDR3 has 14 residues. As DNA, the CDR3 is TGTGCCAGCAGCTCTAGACAGGGACGGACTGAAGCTTTCTTT. Amino acids: CASSSRQGRTEAFF.

In this sample, this clonotype turned up many times. The chain employs TRBV20-1 and TRBJ2-7, with D maybe TRBD1 (6 bases). Germline V gene lookup returns CDR1 DFQATT and CDR2 SNEGSKA (reference sequence). V lost 7 bases to trimming and J lost 6 bases, with 16 bases between them. This CDR3 has 12 residues. The CDR3: CSVDTGSGEQYF. CDR3 bases: TGCAGTGTTGATACAGGGTCCGGCGAGCAGTACTTC.

This clonotype was seen more than once but under ten times. The junction departs from the called germline gene at one end, perhaps through a read error. CDR3 DNA: TGTGCCAGCAGTTTAGCGCCTGGCGGCAATCAGTCCCAGCATTTT. Its protein is CASSLAPGGNQSQHF. V usage is TRBV12-3 or TRBV12-4 and J usage is TRBJ1-5; D is ambiguous. CDR3 length: 15 amino acids.

This clonotype occurred many times. This rearrangement joins TRBV4-3 to TRBJ1-2; perhaps TRBD1 as D (6 bases). Deletions cut 4 bases from V and 3 bases from J, with 15 bases between. This CDR3 spans 15 amino acids. CDR1 LGHNA and CDR2 YSLEER come from the germline V gene. CDR3 DNA sequence: TGCGCCAGCAGCCGAATACAGGGACCCTACTATGGCTACACCTTC. It specifies CASSRIQGPYYGYTF.

This rearrangement joins TRBV20-1 to TRBJ2-7; 8 bases fit TRBD2. Germline assignment: CDR1 DFQATT and CDR2 SNEGSKA (reference sequence). With 7 bases clipped from V and 3 bases from J, the junction kept 11 bases outside the gene matches. CDR3 length equals 14 residues. CDR3 protein: CSGAPGLGIYEQYF. The CDR3 coding sequence is TGCAGTGGAGCCCCGGGACTAGGTATCTACGAGCAGTACTTC.

This clonotype was counted many times. The V and J genes are TRBV19 and TRBJ1-6; D uncertain. Germline V CDR1 and CDR2: LNHDA, SQIVND (reference sequence). V was trimmed by 7 bases and J by 6 bases, leaving 13 bases between them. The CDR3 extends over 14 amino acids. For the CDR3, the DNA is TGTGCCAGTACCGCCGACACAATTAATTCACCCCTCCACTTT. Translated, it gives CASTADTINSPLHF.

This clonotype was recorded at least ten times. The chain employs TRBV29-1 and TRBJ1-5; D call uncertain. Germline assignment: CDR1 SQVTM and CDR2 ANQGSEA. This CDR3 has 12 residues. The V and J ends lost 6 bases and 3 bases respectively, with 9 bases between them. The CDR3 reads CSVSGSNQPQHF. In DNA, the CDR3 is TGCAGCGTATCGGGGTCCAATCAGCCCCAGCATTTT.

This clonotype was seen many times. The V and J genes are TRBV7-2 and TRBJ2-7; 13 nucleotides align to TRBD2. The CDR3 contains 15 residues. V shed 0 bases, J shed 4 bases, and the junction held 0 bases outside the gene matches. Germline V gene data show CDR1 as SGHTA and CDR2 as FQGNSA. This CDR3 reads CASSLALAGGYEQYF. In DNA, the CDR3 is TGTGCCAGCAGCTTAGCACTAGCGGGGGGGTACGAGCAGTACTTC.

The sample holds many counts of this clonotype. V gene TRBV11-2 combines with J gene TRBJ1-5, with D uncertain. Germline V gene data show CDR1 as SGHAT and CDR2 as FQNNGV. The CDR3 runs 16 residues. V was pared by 1 base and J by 1 base, with 11 bases between. CDR3 region: CASSLGGPGSNQPQHF. Written as DNA, the CDR3 is TGTGCCAGCAGCTTAGGAGGGCCCGGGAGCAATCAGCCCCAGCATTTT. The full variable domain, its missing parts supplied by reference TRBV11-2 and TRBJ1-5, is EAGVAQSPRYKIIEKRQSVAFWCNPISGHATLYWYQQILGQGPKLLIQFQNNGVVDDSQLPKDRFSAERLKGVDSTLKIQPAKLEDSAVYLCASSLGGPGSNQPQHFGDGTRLSIL.

This clonotype was found many times. The chain uses TRBV29-1 and TRBJ1-2, with D unresolved. CDR1 is SQVTM and CDR2 is ANQGSEA in the germline V gene. This CDR3 has 12 amino acids. V was shortened by 4 bases and J by 4 bases, with 10 bases between the two germline ends. The CDR3 reads CSVALVGYGYTF. The CDR3 region has the DNA TGCAGCGTTGCACTAGTAGGCTATGGCTACACCTTC. The complete variable domain, with remaining parts taken from reference TRBV29-1 and TRBJ1-2, reads SAVISQKPSRDICQRGTSLTIQCQVDSQVTMMFWYRQQPGQSLTLIATANQGSEATYESGFVIDKFPISRPNLTFSTLTVSNMSPEDSSIYLCSVALVGYGYTFGSGTRLTVV.

This clonotype was seen repeatedly, ten times or more. The rearrangement joins TRBV20-1 to TRBJ1-1; no clear D gene. Trimming removed 2 bases from V and 6 bases from J, with 10 bases in between. The CDR3 runs to 12 residues. Germline V lookup: CDR1 DFQATT, CDR2 SNEGSKA (reference sequence). The CDR3 nucleotides read TGCAGTGCTAGAAGGGCAAAATCTGAAGCTTTCTTT. Its translation is CSARRAKSEAFF.

This clonotype was seen repeatedly, ten times or more. This rearrangement joins TRBV7-2 to TRBJ2-5; D remains unclear. Trimming stripped 0 bases from V and 5 bases from J, with 10 bases between. The CDR3 contains 14 residues. CDR1 is SGHTA, CDR2 FQGNSA, per germline. CDR3 DNA sequence: TGTGCCAGCAGCTTAGCTGTGTTGCTGGAGACCCAGTACTTC. Translated: CASSLAVLLETQYF. Full variable domain (rest looked up from reference TRBV7-2 and TRBJ2-5): GAGVSQSPSNKVTEKGKDVELRCDPISGHTALYWYRQSLGQGLEFLIYFQGNSAPDKSGLPSDRFSAERTGGSVSTLTIQRTQQEDSAVYLCASSLAVLLETQYFGPGTRLLVL.

The sample holds many counts of this clonotype. The chain has TRBV24-1 and TRBJ2-6; TRBD2 might be the D (6 bases). V was clipped by 9 bases and J by 2 bases, with 13 bases between them. Germline CDR1 is KGHDR and CDR2 is SFDVKD. The CDR3 extends over 15 amino acids. As DNA, the CDR3 is TGTGCCACCGGTGGGGGGACGGCTGGGGCCAACGTCCTGACTTTC. Its translation is CATGGGTAGANVLTF.

This clonotype was seen repeatedly, ten times or more. The V gene is TRBV20-1, the J gene TRBJ2-5, with D perhaps matching TRBD2 (5 bases). Trimming stripped 1 base from V and 0 bases from J, with 12 bases between. Germline-derived CDR1 and CDR2 are DFQATT and SNEGSKA (reference sequence). The CDR3 runs to 15 residues. CDR3 amino acids: CSARVPGGYQETQYF. CDR3 DNA: TGCAGTGCTAGAGTTCCTGGCGGGTACCAAGAGACCCAGTACTTC.

This clonotype was recorded many times. The chain uses TRBV11-3 and TRBJ1-6; D gene ambiguous. Germline loops: CDR1 SGHNT, CDR2 YENEEA. V was pared by 6 bases and J by 3 bases, with 12 bases between. The CDR3 is made up of 15 amino acids. CDR3 in DNA: TGTGCCAGCAGGGATACAGCCTTCTATAATTCACCCCTCCACTTT. Protein sequence: CASRDTAFYNSPLHF.

There are a few counts of this clonotype. The chain employs TRBV11-2 and TRBJ2-2; 8 bases match TRBD2. The CDR3 has 15 amino acids. Germline lookup yields CDR1 SGHAT and CDR2 FQNNGV. With V trimmed by 5 bases and J by 5 bases, 7 bases remained unmatched. The CDR3 DNA reads TGTGCCAGCAGCCTCTCGGGGGGGCTGACCGGGGAGCTGTTTTTT. This sequence encodes CASSLSGGLTGELFF.

The table lists this clonotype with many counts. V is TRBV12-3 or TRBV12-4 and J is TRBJ1-2; no clear D gene. This CDR3 has 16 residues. Trimming shortened V by 4 bases and J by 8 bases, and 23 bases separated the two germline ends. The CDR3: CASSSARLIGSGGYTF. CDR3 DNA: TGTGCCAGCAGTTCCGCGCGCTTGATCGGGTCGGGCGGCTACACCTTC.

This clonotype has at least ten counts. The V call is TRBV12-3 or TRBV12-4, the J call TRBJ1-2; perhaps TRBD1 as D (5 bases). The CDR3 sequence is 14 residues long. Trimming took off 5 bases at V and 4 bases at J, with 14 bases between the two ends. This chain's CDR3 is CASSLGQWGYGYTF. Here the CDR3 DNA reads TGTGCCAGCAGTCTTGGACAATGGGGCTATGGCTACACCTTC.

This clonotype was detected many times. The chain joins TRBV6-1 to TRBJ2-7; the D gene is possibly TRBD1 (5 bases). From germline, CDR1 is MNHNS and CDR2 SASEGT. This CDR3 contains 15 residues. Trimming removed 5 bases from V and 4 bases from J, with 18 bases in between. CDR3 loop: CASSRTHPIDYEQYF. In DNA form, the CDR3 reads TGTGCCAGCAGTAGGACACACCCGATCGATTACGAGCAGTACTTC.

This clonotype was observed many times. The J gene is TRBJ2-5, the V gene TRBV9, with a weak D call TRBD1 (7 bases). V lost 3 bases and J 4 bases, leaving 16 bases between the germline ends. Germline loops: CDR1 SGDLS, CDR2 YYNGEE. The CDR3 extends over 15 amino acids. CDR3 sequence: CASSGGDSRGETQYF. Written as DNA, the CDR3 is TGTGCCAGCAGCGGGGGGGACAGTCGAGGAGAGACCCAGTACTTC.

The chain combines TRBV6-1 with TRBJ2-3, with D possibly matching TRBD2 (7 bases). This CDR3 spans 13 amino acids. Deletions cut 8 bases from V and 10 bases from J, with 19 bases between. From germline, CDR1 is MNHNS and CDR2 SASEGT. CDR3 amino acids: CASVDPGGTAQYF. The CDR3 region has the DNA TGTGCCAGCGTGGACCCGGGGGGCACGGCGCAGTATTTT.

This clonotype was counted at least ten times. The chain links TRBV6-6 to TRBJ1-5; 9 bases agree with TRBD1. Germline CDR1 and CDR2: MNHNY and SVGAGI (reference sequence). The CDR3 loop spans 16 amino acids. The junction had 6 bases not matched to a gene; V was cut back by 6 bases and J by 0 bases. CDR3 nucleotides: TGTGCCAGCAGACAACAGGGGGCCGTTAGCAATCAGCCCCAGCATTTT. Protein sequence: CASRQQGAVSNQPQHF.

The DNA of the CDR3 is TGTGCCAGCAGTACCATACTAGCGGGGGAAGACACCGGGGAGCTGTTTTTT. Translation gives CASSTILAGEDTGELFF. The V and J genes are TRBV27 and TRBJ2-2; 11 bases agree with TRBD2. The CDR3 totals 17 residues. Trimming at V came to 5 bases and at J to 3 bases, leaving 8 bases not matched to a gene. Germline CDR1 and CDR2: MNHEY and SMNVEV (reference sequence).

The chain joins TRBV19 to TRBJ1-2; tentative D call: TRBD1 (6 bases). CDR3 length equals 13 residues. The V and J ends lost 8 bases and 7 bases respectively, with 17 bases between them. Germline V gives CDR1 LNHDA, CDR2 SQIVND (reference sequence). The CDR3 coding sequence is TGTGCCAGTTACGAGATACAGGGAGGTGGCTACACCTTC. Translated: CASYEIQGGGYTF.

This chain links TRBV24-1 with TRBJ2-4; 7 nucleotides align to TRBD1. V trimming: 3 bases; J trimming: 16 bases; junction bases outside the gene matches: 8. Looked up from germline, CDR1 is KGHDR and CDR2 is SFDVKD. CDR3 length: 12 amino acids. CDR3 amino acids: CATSDRQGGIYF. The CDR3, as DNA: TGTGCCACCAGTGATCGACAGGGTGGGATATACTTC.

This clonotype has a handful of counts. CDR3 coding DNA: TGTGCCAGCAGCTTAGACAGGGCCCCTATTTATGGCTACACCTTC. Its translation: CASSLDRAPIYGYTF. J is TRBJ1-2 and V is TRBV11-2, with D possibly TRBD1 on 5 matching bases. The CDR3 consists of 15 residues. Germline V CDR1 and CDR2: SGHAT, FQNNGV. V shed 0 bases and J shed 5 bases, with 13 bases lying between them.

In this sample, this clonotype turned up once. The chain couples TRBV29-1 to TRBJ1-1; TRBD1 matches 7 bases. Losses at the gene ends were 7 bases for V and 11 bases for J; bases not matched to a gene: 10. This CDR3 is built from 11 residues. CDR1 is SQVTM, CDR2 ANQGSEA, per germline. The CDR3 sequence: CSGATGVHAFF. The CDR3 DNA sequence: TGCAGCGGGGCTACAGGGGTGCACGCTTTCTTT.